The clone carrying this T cell receptor (beta chain) was seen a handful of times. Antigen specificity is unknown. Between the trimmed V and J ends, which lost 0 bases and 5 bases, there was a span of 11 bases. The length of the CDR3 is 15 residues. CDR1 and CDR2 from the germline V gene are SGHNT and YYREEE (reference sequence). Primers included in the PCR were 60 Vbeta and 13 Jbeta primers. The table came from immunoSEQ multiplex PCR; TCRdb's copy has only in-frame clones and leaves some out. The table has over 100,000 clones, 77% seen once. The source of the sample is a study of cytomegalovirus exposure and HLA in healthy donors. Findings of the study overall: As a later analysis revealed, the rate of TCR association differed by HLA locus, with DRB1 most and HLA-C fewest.

The origin of this receptor is a male donor in good health and CMV-seropositive. Sequenced sample: PBMCs. The V call is TRBV5-4, the J call TRBJ2-2; no clear D gene. The CDR3 loop is CASSLGAPGTGELFF. DNA of the CDR3: TGTGCCAGCAGCTTGGGTGCACCCGGGACCGGGGAGCTGTTTTTT.